This T cell receptor (beta chain) appears in the sequencing data of a study of T cells in Graves' hyperthyroidism and ophthalmopathy. Study-wide findings and caveats: Blood also showed most of the thyroid clonotypes that were expanded above 0.001.

This clonotype was counted a few times. Its antigen is not identified. Regions amplified from RNA transcripts were the TCR beta CDR3 regions. A set of HTBI primers served as the primers for a first-round RT-PCR of the TCR CDR3. TCRdb re-called the multiplex PCR reads with MiXCR, one entry per CDR3 protein. The sample records more than 550,000 distinct CDR3 sequences, 45% being singletons. Not enrolled were patients with uncontrolled infection, other autoimmune disease, pregnancy or lactation. The sequencing sample was made of peripheral blood or thyroid tissue (not recorded which). The receptor was derived from an adult man with Graves' disease, either hyperthyroidism or ophthalmopathy (not recorded which).

CDR3 region: CASSPRGGDSNQPQHF. CDR3 bases: TGTGCCAGCAGCCCTCGGGGGGGTGATAGCAATCAGCCCCAGCATTTT. The chain employs TRBV7-2 and TRBJ1-5; D perhaps matches TRBD1 (5 bases). Germline assignment: CDR1 SGHTA and CDR2 FQGNSA. V was clipped by 5 bases and J by 0 bases, with 14 bases between them. This CDR3 spans 16 amino acids.